The T cell receptor (beta chain) under discussion was sequenced for a study of T cell repertoires in cytomegalovirus infection. Study-wide context: It was recently identified HLA-C-restricted and well-studied HLA-B-restricted CMV epitopes that the study used. Evidence of both CMV infection and a matching HLA type came from public TCR beta signatures.

The germline V gene encodes CDR1 SGHTA and CDR2 FQGTGA. The CDR3 loop spans 16 amino acids. V gave up 8 bases and J gave up 5 bases, with 23 bases separating them. Study-level results: Dominating the ex vivo response were HLA-C-restricted CMV-specific TCR beta clonotypes. Summed frequency of shared TCR beta families picked out CMV carriers who also had the relevant HLA.

TCRdb re-called the reads with MiXCR, one entry per CDR3 protein. The sample carries 90,000 to 110,000 distinct CDR3 sequences, around 29% recorded once. This clonotype occurred once. The antigen is unknown. A much larger clone lies one base from this, so it may be a read error. The chain employs TRBV7-3 and TRBJ2-3; D might be TRBD1 (6 bases). The sequencing here drew on CD8+ T cells from cultured PBMCs, taken from culture after CMV antigen stimulation. This sequence was found in a human donor in good health (CMV status not recorded). Some clones in this sample may be carry-over from other donors' samples. Here the CDR3 reads CASGLPQQGNKDTQYF. CDR3 nucleotides: TGTGCCAGCGGTCTACCCCAGCAGGGGAATAAAGATACGCAGTATTTT. The full variable domain, rest sourced from reference TRBV7-3 and TRBJ2-3, is GAGVSQTPSNKVTEKGKYVELRCDPISGHTALYWYRQSLGQGPEFLIYFQGTGAADDSGLPNDRFFAVRPEGSVSTLKIQRTERGDSAVYLCASGLPQQGNKDTQYFGPGTRLTVL.